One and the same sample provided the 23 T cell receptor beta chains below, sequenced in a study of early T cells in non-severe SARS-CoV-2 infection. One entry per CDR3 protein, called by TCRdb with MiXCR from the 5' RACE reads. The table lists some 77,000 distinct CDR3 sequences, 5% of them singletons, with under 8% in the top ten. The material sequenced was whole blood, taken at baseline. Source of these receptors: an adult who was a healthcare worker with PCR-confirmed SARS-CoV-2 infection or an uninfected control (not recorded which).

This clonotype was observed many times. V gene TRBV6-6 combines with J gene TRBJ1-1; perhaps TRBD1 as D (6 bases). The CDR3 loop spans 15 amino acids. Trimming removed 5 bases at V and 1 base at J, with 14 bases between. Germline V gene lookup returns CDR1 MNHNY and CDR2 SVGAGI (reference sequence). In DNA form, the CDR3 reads TGTGCCAGCAGTCGGAATGGACAGTCGAACACTGAAGCTTTCTTT. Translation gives CASSRNGQSNTEAFF.

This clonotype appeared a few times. The chain's CDR3 is CALPKATHINEQFF. The CDR3, as DNA: TGTGCCTTGCCCAAGGCTACTCATATCAATGAGCAGTTCTTC. The chain combines TRBV30 with TRBJ2-1; D is unresolved. Trimming shortened V by 7 bases and J by 6 bases, and 19 bases separated the two germline ends. The CDR3 has 14 amino acids. The V gene's germline CDR1 is GTSNPN and CDR2 SVGIG (reference sequence).

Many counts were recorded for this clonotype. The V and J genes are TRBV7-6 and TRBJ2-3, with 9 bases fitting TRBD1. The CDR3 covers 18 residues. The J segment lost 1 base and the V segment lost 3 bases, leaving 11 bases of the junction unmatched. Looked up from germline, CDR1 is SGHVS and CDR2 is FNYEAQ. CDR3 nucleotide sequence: TGTGCCAGCAGCTTCGGACAGGGGCCTCGGAAGGGCACAGATACGCAGTATTTT. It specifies CASSFGQGPRKGTDTQYF.

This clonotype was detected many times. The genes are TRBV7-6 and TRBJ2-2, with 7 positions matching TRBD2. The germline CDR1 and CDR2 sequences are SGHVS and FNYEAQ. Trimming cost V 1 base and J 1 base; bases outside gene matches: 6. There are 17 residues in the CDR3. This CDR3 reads CASSLELAELNTGELFF. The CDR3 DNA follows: TGTGCCAGCAGCTTAGAGCTAGCGGAGCTGAACACCGGGGAGCTGTTTTTT. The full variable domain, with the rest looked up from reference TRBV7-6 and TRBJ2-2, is GAGVSQSPRYKVTKRGQDVALRCDPISGHVSLYWYRQALGQGPEFLTYFNYEAQQDKSGLPNDRFSAERPEGSISTLTIQRTEQRDSAMYRCASSLELAELNTGELFFGEGSRLTVL.

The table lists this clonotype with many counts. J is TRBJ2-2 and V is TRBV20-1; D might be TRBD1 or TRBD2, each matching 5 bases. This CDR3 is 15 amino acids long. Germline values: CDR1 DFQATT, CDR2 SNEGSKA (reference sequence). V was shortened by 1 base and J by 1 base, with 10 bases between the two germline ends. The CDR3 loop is CSARVGTMNTGELFF. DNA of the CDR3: TGCAGTGCTAGAGTAGGGACCATGAACACCGGGGAGCTGTTTTTT.

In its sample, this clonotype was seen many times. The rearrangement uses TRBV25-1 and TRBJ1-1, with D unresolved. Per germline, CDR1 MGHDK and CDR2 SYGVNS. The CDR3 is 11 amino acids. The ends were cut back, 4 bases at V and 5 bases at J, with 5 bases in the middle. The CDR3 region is CASSVQTEAFF. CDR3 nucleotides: TGTGCCAGCAGTGTGCAGACTGAAGCTTTCTTT.

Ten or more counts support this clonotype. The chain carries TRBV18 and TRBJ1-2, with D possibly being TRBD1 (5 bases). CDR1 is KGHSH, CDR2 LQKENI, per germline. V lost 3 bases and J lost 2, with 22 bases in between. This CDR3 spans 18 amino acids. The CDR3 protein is CASSPPSLQGSRNYGYTF. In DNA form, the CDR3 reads TGTGCCAGCTCACCGCCGTCCTTGCAGGGCTCTAGAAACTATGGCTACACCTTC.

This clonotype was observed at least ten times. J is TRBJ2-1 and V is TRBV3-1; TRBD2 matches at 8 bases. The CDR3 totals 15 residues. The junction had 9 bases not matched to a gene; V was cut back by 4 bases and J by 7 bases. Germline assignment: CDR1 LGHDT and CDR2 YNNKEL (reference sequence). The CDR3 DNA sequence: TGTGCCAGCAGCCTCCCTCCGGGACTAGAGAATGAGCAGTTCTTC. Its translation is CASSLPPGLENEQFF.

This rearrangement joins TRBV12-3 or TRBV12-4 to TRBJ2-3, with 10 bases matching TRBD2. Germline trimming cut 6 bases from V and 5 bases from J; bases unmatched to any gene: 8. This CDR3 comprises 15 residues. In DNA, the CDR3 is TGTGCCAGCAGGGACCTAGCGGGAGAGGTAGATACGCAGTATTTT. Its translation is CASRDLAGEVDTQYF.

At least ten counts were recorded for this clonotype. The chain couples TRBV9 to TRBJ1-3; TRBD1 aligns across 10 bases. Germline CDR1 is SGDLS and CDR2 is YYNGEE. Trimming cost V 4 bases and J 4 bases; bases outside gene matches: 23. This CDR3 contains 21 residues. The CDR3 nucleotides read TGTGCCAGCAGCTATACACTCACACCTGGAGGGACAGGGGCTAACGGAAACACCATATATTTT. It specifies CASSYTLTPGGTGANGNTIYF.

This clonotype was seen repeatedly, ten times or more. CDR3 protein: CASSLVSRGNNSPLHF. CDR3 in DNA: TGTGCCAGCAGCTTAGTCTCCAGGGGGAATAATTCACCCCTCCACTTT. This rearrangement joins TRBV7-2 to TRBJ1-6; 7 bases match TRBD1. The V and J ends lost 1 base and 5 bases, in that order; junction bases with no gene match: 5. CDR1 SGHTA and CDR2 FQGNSA come from the germline V gene. CDR3 length equals 16 residues.

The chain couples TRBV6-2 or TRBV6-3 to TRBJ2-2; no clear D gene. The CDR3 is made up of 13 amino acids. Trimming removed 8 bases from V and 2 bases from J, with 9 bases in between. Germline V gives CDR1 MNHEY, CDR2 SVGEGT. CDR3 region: CASGLRNTGELFF. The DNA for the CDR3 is TGTGCCAGCGGTTTGCGAAACACCGGGGAGCTGTTTTTT.

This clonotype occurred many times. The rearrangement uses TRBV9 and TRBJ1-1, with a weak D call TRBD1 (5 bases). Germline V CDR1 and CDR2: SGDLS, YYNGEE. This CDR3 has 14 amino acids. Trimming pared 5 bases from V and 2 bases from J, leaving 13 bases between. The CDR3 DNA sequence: TGTGCCAGCAGGAGCTTTCAGGGAAACACTGAAGCTTTCTTT. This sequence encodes CASRSFQGNTEAFF.

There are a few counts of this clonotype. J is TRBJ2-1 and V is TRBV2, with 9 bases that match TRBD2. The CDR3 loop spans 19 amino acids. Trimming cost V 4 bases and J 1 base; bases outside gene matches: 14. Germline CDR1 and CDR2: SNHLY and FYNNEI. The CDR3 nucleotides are TGTGCCAGCAGTGGGCCGGGACTAGCAGGGTCAAAGTCCTACAATGAGCAGTTCTTC. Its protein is CASSGPGLAGSKSYNEQFF. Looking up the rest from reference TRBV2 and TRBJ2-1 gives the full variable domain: EPEVTQTPSHQVTQMGQEVILRCVPISNHLYFYWYRQILGQKVEFLVSFYNNEISEKSEIFDDQFSVERPDGSNFTLKIRSTKLEDSAMYFCASSGPGLAGSKSYNEQFFGPGTRLTVL.

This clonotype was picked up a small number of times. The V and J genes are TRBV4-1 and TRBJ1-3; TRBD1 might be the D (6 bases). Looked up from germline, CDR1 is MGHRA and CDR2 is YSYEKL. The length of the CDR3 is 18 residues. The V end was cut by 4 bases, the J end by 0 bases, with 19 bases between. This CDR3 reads CASSPQPTGFSSGNTIYF. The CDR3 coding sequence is TGCGCCAGCAGCCCTCAGCCGACAGGTTTTTCCTCTGGAAACACCATATATTTT.

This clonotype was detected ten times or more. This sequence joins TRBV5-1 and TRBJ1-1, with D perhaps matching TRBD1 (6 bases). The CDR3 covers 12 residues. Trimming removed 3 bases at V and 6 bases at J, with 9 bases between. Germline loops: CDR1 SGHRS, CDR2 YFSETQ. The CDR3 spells CASSYGQSEAFF. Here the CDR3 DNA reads TGCGCCAGCAGCTATGGACAGTCTGAAGCTTTCTTT.

The CDR3 region is CASSLAGVPDTQYF. The CDR3 nucleotides are TGCGCCAGCAGCTTAGCGGGAGTTCCAGATACGCAGTATTTT. The rearrangement joins TRBV5-1 to TRBJ2-3; TRBD2 agrees at 8 bases. The CDR3 covers 14 residues. With V trimmed by 2 bases and J by 4 bases, 3 bases remained unmatched. Germline V gene data show CDR1 as SGHRS and CDR2 as YFSETQ.

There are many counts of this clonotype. CDR3 amino acids: CASSQAPGQGSTGELFF. DNA of the CDR3: TGTGCCAGCAGCCAAGCCCCGGGACAGGGGTCCACCGGGGAGCTGTTTTTT. The chain uses TRBV4-2 and TRBJ2-2, with TRBD1 matching 10 bases. Trimming removed 1 base from V and 4 bases from J; junction bases left unmatched: 6. The germline CDR1 and CDR2 sequences are LGHNA and YNFKEQ. The CDR3 consists of 17 residues.

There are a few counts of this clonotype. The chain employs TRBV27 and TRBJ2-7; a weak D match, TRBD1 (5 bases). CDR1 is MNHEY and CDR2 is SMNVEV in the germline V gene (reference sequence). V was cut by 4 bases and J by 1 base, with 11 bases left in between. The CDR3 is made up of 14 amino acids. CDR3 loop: CASSSRRDSYEQYF. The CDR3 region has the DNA TGTGCCAGCAGTTCCCGCAGGGATTCCTACGAGCAGTACTTC.

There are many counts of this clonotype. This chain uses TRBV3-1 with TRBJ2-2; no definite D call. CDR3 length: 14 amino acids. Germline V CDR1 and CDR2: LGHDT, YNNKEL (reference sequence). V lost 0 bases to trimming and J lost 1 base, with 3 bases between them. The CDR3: CASSQDMNTGELFF. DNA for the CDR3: TGTGCCAGCAGCCAAGACATGAACACCGGGGAGCTGTTTTTT.

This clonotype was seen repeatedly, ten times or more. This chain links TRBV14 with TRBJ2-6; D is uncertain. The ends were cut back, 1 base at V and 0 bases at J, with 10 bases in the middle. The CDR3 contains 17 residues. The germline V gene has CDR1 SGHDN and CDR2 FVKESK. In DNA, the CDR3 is TGTGCCAGCAGCCAAGGAAGGATTCACTCTGGGGCCAACGTCCTGACTTTC. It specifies CASSQGRIHSGANVLTF. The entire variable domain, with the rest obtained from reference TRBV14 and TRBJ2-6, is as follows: EAGVTQFPSHSVIEKGQTVTLRCDPISGHDNLYWYRRVMGKEIKFLLHFVKESKQDESGMPNNRFLAERTGGTYSTLKVQPAELEDSGVYFCASSQGRIHSGANVLTFGAGSRLTVL.

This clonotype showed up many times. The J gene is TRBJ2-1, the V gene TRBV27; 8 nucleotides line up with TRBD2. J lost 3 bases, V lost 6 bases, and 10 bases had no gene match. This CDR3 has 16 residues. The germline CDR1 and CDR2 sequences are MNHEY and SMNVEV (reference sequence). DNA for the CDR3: TGTGCCAGCAGAGCCACAGCGGGAGATTTCTACAATGAGCAGTTCTTC. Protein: CASRATAGDFYNEQFF.

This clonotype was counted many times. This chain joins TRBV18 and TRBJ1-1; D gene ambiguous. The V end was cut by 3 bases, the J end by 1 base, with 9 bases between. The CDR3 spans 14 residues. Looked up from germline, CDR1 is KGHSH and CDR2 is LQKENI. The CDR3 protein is CASSPAGENTEAFF. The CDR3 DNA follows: TGTGCCAGCTCACCGGCAGGAGAGAACACTGAAGCTTTCTTT.